This section outlines one T cell receptor (beta chain) sequence together with its context. Its matching antigen is unknown. This PCR relied on a set of 60 Vbeta primers and 13 Jbeta primers. Only in-frame clones appear in the TCRdb table, and some are missing; sequencing was by immunoSEQ multiplex PCR. In the table there are over 100,000 clones, approximately 67% of which are singletons. The data stem from a study of cytomegalovirus exposure and HLA in healthy donors. Study-level findings and limits: For TCR beta chains, V- and J-gene trimming was later linked to a missense DCLRE1C variant. For most TCR beta V segments, an earlier analysis put the productive rate at about 90% or about 30% of the time.

The germline V gene has CDR1 LNHNV and CDR2 YYDKDF (reference sequence). The CDR3 is 15 residues long. Trimming stripped 5 bases from V and 9 bases from J, with 21 bases between. The chain joins TRBV15 to TRBJ2-3; TRBD2 might be the D (7 bases). What was sequenced was PBMCs. This clonotype was obtained from a man between 18 and 29 years old in good health and CMV-seronegative. The CDR3, as DNA: TGTGCCACCAGCCTACGGGACCTCGGGGGGCGGACGCAGTATTTT. Translated: CATSLRDLGGRTQYF.